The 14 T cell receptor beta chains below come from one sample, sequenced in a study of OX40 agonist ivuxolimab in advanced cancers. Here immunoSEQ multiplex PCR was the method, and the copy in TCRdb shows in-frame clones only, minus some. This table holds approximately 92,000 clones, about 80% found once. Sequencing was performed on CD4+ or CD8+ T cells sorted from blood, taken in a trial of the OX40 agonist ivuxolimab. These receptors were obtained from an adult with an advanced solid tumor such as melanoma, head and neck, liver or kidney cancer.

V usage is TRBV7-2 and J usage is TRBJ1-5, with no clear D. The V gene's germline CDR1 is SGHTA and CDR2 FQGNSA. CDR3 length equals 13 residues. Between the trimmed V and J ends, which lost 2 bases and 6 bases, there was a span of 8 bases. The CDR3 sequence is CASSLSRSQPQHF. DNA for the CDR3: TGTGCCAGCAGCTTATCCCGATCTCAGCCCCAGCATTTT.

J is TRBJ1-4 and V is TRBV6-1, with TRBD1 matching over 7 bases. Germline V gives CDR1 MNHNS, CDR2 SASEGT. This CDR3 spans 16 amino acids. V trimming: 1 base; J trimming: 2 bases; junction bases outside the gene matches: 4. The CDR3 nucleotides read TGTGCCAGCAGTGAAGTTAGGGGGCGGACTAATGAAAAACTGTTTTTT. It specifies CASSEVRGRTNEKLFF.

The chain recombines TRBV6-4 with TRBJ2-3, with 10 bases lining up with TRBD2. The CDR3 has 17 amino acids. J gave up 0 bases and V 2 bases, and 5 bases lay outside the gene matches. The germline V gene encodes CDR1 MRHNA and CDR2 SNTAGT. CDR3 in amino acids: CASSDGLAGESTDTQYF. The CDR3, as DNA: TGTGCCAGCAGTGACGGCCTAGCGGGGGAAAGCACAGATACGCAGTATTTT.

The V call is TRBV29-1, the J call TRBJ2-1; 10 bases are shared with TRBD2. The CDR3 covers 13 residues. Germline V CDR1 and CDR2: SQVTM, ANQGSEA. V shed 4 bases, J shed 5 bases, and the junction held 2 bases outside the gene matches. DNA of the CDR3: TGCAGCGTTGCCGGGACTAGCGACAATGAGCAGTTCTTC. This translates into CSVAGTSDNEQFF.

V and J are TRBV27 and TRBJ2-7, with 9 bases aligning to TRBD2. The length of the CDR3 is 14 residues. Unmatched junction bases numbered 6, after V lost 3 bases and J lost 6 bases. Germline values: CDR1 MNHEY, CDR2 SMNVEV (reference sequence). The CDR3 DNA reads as TGTGCCAGCAGTTTTTCCGGGACTAGCAGCGAGCAGTACTTC. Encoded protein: CASSFSGTSSEQYF.

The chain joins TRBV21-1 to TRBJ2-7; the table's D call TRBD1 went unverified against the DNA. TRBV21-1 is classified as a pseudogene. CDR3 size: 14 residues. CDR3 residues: CASSRQGIYYEQYF. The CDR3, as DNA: TGTGCCAGCAGCAGACAGGGAATTTACTACGAGCAGTACTTC.

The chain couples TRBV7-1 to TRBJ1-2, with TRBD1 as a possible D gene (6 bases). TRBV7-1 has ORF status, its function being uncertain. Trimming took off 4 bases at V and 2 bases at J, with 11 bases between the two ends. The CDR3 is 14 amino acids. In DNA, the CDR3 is TGTGCCAGCAGCTTAGGACAGTTAAACTATGGCTACACCTTC. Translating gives CASSLGQLNYGYTF.

DNA for the CDR3: TGTGCCAGCAGTTTATCCCCAGGGACAGGGGGCCTAGGTGGCTACACCTTC. Its protein is CASSLSPGTGGLGGYTF. The rearrangement uses TRBV28 and TRBJ1-2, with 12 bases fitting TRBD1. Germline assignment: CDR1 MDHEN and CDR2 SYDVKM. The length of the CDR3 is 17 residues. Trimming at V came to 1 base and at J to 7 bases, leaving 10 bases not matched to a gene.

CDR3 in amino acids: CASSKTLTGLNQPQHF. The CDR3 nucleotides are TGTGCCAGCAGTAAGACCCTAACAGGGCTCAATCAGCCCCAGCATTTT. The chain is built from TRBV27 and TRBJ1-5, with D possibly TRBD1 on 6 matching bases. The V end lost 5 bases, the J end lost 3 bases, and 17 bases lay between the germline ends. Germline-derived CDR1 and CDR2 are MNHEY and SMNVEV (reference sequence). The CDR3 totals 16 residues.

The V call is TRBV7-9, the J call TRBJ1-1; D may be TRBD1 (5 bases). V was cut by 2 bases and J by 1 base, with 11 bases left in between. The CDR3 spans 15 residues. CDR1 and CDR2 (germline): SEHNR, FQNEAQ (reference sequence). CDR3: CASSLQGSENTEAFF. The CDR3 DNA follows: TGTGCCAGCAGCTTACAGGGATCTGAGAACACTGAAGCTTTCTTT.

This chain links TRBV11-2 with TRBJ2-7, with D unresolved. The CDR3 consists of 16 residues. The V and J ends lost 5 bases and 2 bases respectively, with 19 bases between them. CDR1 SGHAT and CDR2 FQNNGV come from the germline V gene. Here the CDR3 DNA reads TGTGCCAGCAGCAAGAGCCCCCGGTCGGACCCCTACGAGCAGTACTTC. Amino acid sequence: CASSKSPRSDPYEQYF.

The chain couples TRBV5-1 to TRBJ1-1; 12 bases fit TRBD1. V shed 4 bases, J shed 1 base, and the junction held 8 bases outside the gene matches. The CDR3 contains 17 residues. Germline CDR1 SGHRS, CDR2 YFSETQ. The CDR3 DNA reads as TGCGCCAGCAGCCCATGGGACAGGGGGCCTTCGAACACTGAAGCTTTCTTT. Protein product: CASSPWDRGPSNTEAFF.

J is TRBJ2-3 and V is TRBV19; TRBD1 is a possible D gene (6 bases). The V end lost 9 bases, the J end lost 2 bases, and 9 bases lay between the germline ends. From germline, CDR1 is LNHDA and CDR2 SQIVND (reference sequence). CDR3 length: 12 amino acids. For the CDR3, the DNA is TGTGCCAGCGGGACATACACAGATACGCAGTATTTT. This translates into CASGTYTDTQYF.

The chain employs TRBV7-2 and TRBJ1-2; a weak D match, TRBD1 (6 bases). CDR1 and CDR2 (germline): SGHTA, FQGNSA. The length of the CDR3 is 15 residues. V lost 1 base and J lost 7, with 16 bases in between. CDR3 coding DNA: TGTGCCAGCAGCTTAGACCCGGACAGTATTAGTGGCTACACCTTC. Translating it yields CASSLDPDSISGYTF.